This entry lists 20 T cell receptor beta chains sequenced from one sample in a study of early T cells in non-severe SARS-CoV-2 infection. TCRdb independently ran MiXCR on the 5' RACE reads; one entry per CDR3 protein. Of 86,000 or so distinct CDR3 sequences in the sample, around 6% were seen once. The sequenced material came from whole blood. The receptor source for this set is an adult who was a healthcare worker with PCR-confirmed SARS-CoV-2 infection or an uninfected control (not recorded which).

This clonotype was counted between two and nine times. The rearrangement uses TRBV14 and TRBJ2-1; D is undetermined. This CDR3 is built from 16 residues. Trimming removed 7 bases from V and 0 bases from J, with 16 bases in between. Germline values: CDR1 SGHDN, CDR2 FVKESK. CDR3 region: CASNPGLDNSYNEQFF. In DNA, the CDR3 is TGTGCCAGCAACCCGGGCCTAGACAACTCCTACAATGAGCAGTTCTTC.

At least ten counts were recorded for this clonotype. The genes are TRBV7-9 and TRBJ2-4; possibly TRBD1 for D (6 bases). CDR1 and CDR2 from the germline V gene are SEHNR and FQNEAQ (reference sequence). Trimming took 3 bases from V and 1 from J, leaving 22 bases between them. The CDR3 has 19 residues. DNA for the CDR3: TGTGCCAGCAGCTTTGTTTCAGGGGCTAGGCGAGGCGCCAAAAACATTCAGTACTTC. Residues: CASSFVSGARRGAKNIQYF. Filled out from reference TRBV7-9 and TRBJ2-4, the complete variable domain reads DTGVSQNPRHKITKRGQNVTFRCDPISEHNRLYWYRQTLGQGPEFLTYFQNEAQLEKSRLLSDRFSAERPKGSFSTLEIQRTEQGDSAMYLCASSFVSGARRGAKNIQYFGAGTRLSVL.

This clonotype was seen a handful of times. This sequence joins TRBV20-1 and TRBJ1-5; D remains unclear. The CDR3 has 13 amino acids. Germline lookup yields CDR1 DFQATT and CDR2 SNEGSKA (reference sequence). Trimming stripped 6 bases from V and 1 base from J, with 10 bases between. CDR3: CSAVPGSNQPQHF. The CDR3, as DNA: TGCAGTGCCGTCCCCGGGAGCAATCAGCCCCAGCATTTT.

This clonotype was seen more than once but under ten times. The chain combines TRBV18 with TRBJ1-4; TRBD1 matches 7 bases. The CDR3 extends over 15 amino acids. Germline V gene data show CDR1 as KGHSH and CDR2 as LQKENI. J lost 6 bases, V lost 3 bases, and 7 bases had no gene match. Here the CDR3 DNA reads TGTGCCAGCTCACCGACCGACAGGGCGGATGAAAAACTGTTTTTT. It is translated as CASSPTDRADEKLFF.

This clonotype was observed a handful of times. The chain employs TRBV20-1 and TRBJ1-2; D remains unclear. Germline CDR1 is DFQATT and CDR2 is SNEGSKA (reference sequence). The CDR3 length is 13 residues. V lost 3 bases, J lost 3 bases, and 11 bases lay in between. CDR3 bases: TGCAGTGCTAGTGGCAATTGGGACTATGGCTACACCTTC. Protein sequence: CSASGNWDYGYTF.

A few counts support this clonotype. The genes are TRBV7-9 and TRBJ1-6, with no clear D. Germline CDR1 SEHNR, CDR2 FQNEAQ (reference sequence). CDR3 length: 13 residues. The V gene lost 5 bases and the J gene lost 7 bases, with 9 bases spanning the gap. The CDR3 is CASSPEGNSPLHF. For the CDR3, the DNA is TGTGCCAGCAGCCCGGAGGGAAATTCACCCCTCCACTTT.

This clonotype appeared many times. This CDR3 reads CASTDRGRNYGYTF. The CDR3 DNA reads as TGTGCCAGTACGGACAGGGGGCGAAACTATGGCTACACCTTC. V gene TRBV2 combines with J gene TRBJ1-2, with 11 positions matching TRBD1. CDR3 length equals 14 residues. The junction had 5 bases not matched to a gene; V was cut back by 9 bases and J by 2 bases. CDR1 and CDR2 from the germline V gene are SNHLY and FYNNEI.

Many counts were recorded for this clonotype. The chain uses TRBV4-1 and TRBJ2-2, with D perhaps matching TRBD2 (6 bases). CDR3 length equals 14 residues. Per germline, CDR1 MGHRA and CDR2 YSYEKL. The ends were cut back, 1 base at V and 3 bases at J, with 6 bases in the middle. DNA for the CDR3: TGCGCCAGCAGCCAAGGACTAGACACCGGGGAGCTGTTTTTT. Translating it yields CASSQGLDTGELFF.

This clonotype was observed at least ten times. V is TRBV5-1 and J is TRBJ2-7; 10 bases fit TRBD2. The V and J ends lost 1 base and 4 bases, in that order; junction bases with no gene match: 2. This CDR3 is 14 amino acids long. Germline assignment: CDR1 SGHRS and CDR2 YFSETQ. The CDR3 sequence is CASSLTSGVYEQYF. The CDR3 DNA reads TGCGCCAGCAGCTTGACTAGCGGGGTATACGAGCAGTACTTC.

Ten or more counts support this clonotype. This chain connects TRBV4-3 to TRBJ1-4; a possible D gene is TRBD1 (5 bases). CDR3 size: 16 residues. Trimming pared 0 bases from V and 8 bases from J, leaving 16 bases between. Germline CDR1 LGHNA, CDR2 YSLEER. CDR3 sequence reads: CASSQDRPGIGEKLFF. The CDR3 DNA reads as TGCGCCAGCAGCCAAGATCGTCCAGGGATTGGAGAAAAACTGTTTTTT.

There are many counts of this clonotype. The rearrangement joins TRBV6-5 to TRBJ2-1; 9 nucleotides align to TRBD1. This CDR3 contains 15 residues. Germline loops: CDR1 MNHEY, CDR2 SVGAGI. The ends lost 6 bases at V and 4 bases at J; junction bases unmatched: 7. DNA for the CDR3: TGTGCCAGCAGCATACTGGGACAGGGTTACAATGAGCAGTTCTTC. It is translated as CASSILGQGYNEQFF.

This clonotype was recorded at least ten times. J is TRBJ2-3 and V is TRBV11-2, with D unresolved. Germline V gene sequence: CDR1 SGHAT, CDR2 FQNNGV. Trimming stripped 4 bases from V and 2 bases from J, with 10 bases between. The CDR3 sequence is 14 residues long. This chain's CDR3 is CASSSSYNTDTQYF. The CDR3 DNA is TGTGCCAGCAGCTCCTCGTATAACACAGATACGCAGTATTTT.

This clonotype was picked up many times. This chain uses TRBV12-3 or TRBV12-4 with TRBJ2-1; the D is unclear. This CDR3 is built from 14 residues. V lost 6 bases and J 12 bases, leaving 21 bases between the germline ends. This CDR3 is CASSQKQKEVGQFF. CDR3 bases: TGTGCCAGCAGCCAAAAGCAGAAAGAAGTTGGGCAGTTCTTC.

This clonotype was seen a handful of times. The chain combines TRBV7-9 with TRBJ2-3; no reliable D call. In germline, CDR1 is SEHNR, CDR2 FQNEAQ (reference sequence). The CDR3 runs 14 residues. The V gene lost 10 bases and the J gene lost 2 bases, with 16 bases spanning the gap. The CDR3 protein is CAISVVTPTDTQYF. In DNA, the CDR3 is TGTGCCATATCGGTGGTTACCCCCACAGATACGCAGTATTTT.

This clonotype has at least ten counts. The chain combines TRBV5-1 with TRBJ1-6; 11 bases map to TRBD1. With V trimmed by 5 bases and J by 7 bases, 5 bases remained unmatched. The CDR3 extends over 15 amino acids. Germline lookup yields CDR1 SGHRS and CDR2 YFSETQ. In nucleotides, the CDR3 is TGCGCCAGCAGAGGTGGACAGGGGGCGAATTCACCCCTCCACTTT. Protein: CASRGGQGANSPLHF. Combining the CDR3 with reference TRBV5-1 and TRBJ1-6 gives the whole variable domain KAGVTQTPRYLIKTRGQQVTLSCSPISGHRSVSWYQQTPGQGLQFLFEYFSETQRNKGNFPGRFSGRQFSNSRSEMNVSTLELGDSALYLCASRGGQGANSPLHFGNGTRLTVT.

At least ten counts were recorded for this clonotype. The chain is built from TRBV6-5 and TRBJ1-3; weak D call: TRBD1 (5 bases). The length of the CDR3 is 15 residues. The V and J ends lost 6 bases and 1 base respectively, with 13 bases between them. Germline lookup yields CDR1 MNHEY and CDR2 SVGAGI. CDR3: CASSPGTGSGNTIYF. As DNA, the CDR3 is TGTGCCAGCAGCCCAGGGACGGGGTCTGGAAACACCATATATTTT.

The rearrangement joins TRBV5-1 to TRBJ1-1, with a tentative D call TRBD1 (5 bases). This CDR3 has 19 residues. Looked up from germline, CDR1 is SGHRS and CDR2 is YFSETQ. V shed 3 bases and J shed 0 bases, with 24 bases lying between them. As DNA, the CDR3 is TGCGCCAGCAGCTCAAGGTCCGGACACAACTACTACGTGAACACTGAAGCTTTCTTT. Protein: CASSSRSGHNYYVNTEAFF.

In its sample, this clonotype was seen a few times. The chain joins TRBV10-3 to TRBJ2-1; no clear D. V was pared by 8 bases and J by 4 bases, with 12 bases between. The CDR3 loop spans 13 amino acids. The germline gives CDR1 ENHRY, CDR2 SYGVKD. CDR3 amino acids: CAIRGRLYNEQFF. The CDR3 DNA reads TGTGCCATCCGCGGCCGATTATACAATGAGCAGTTCTTC.

The chain is built from TRBV7-2 and TRBJ2-1; 9 bases match TRBD2. V shed 6 bases and J 10 bases; nucleotides not matched to a gene: 13. Looked up from germline, CDR1 is SGHTA and CDR2 is FQGNSA. There are 15 residues in the CDR3. The CDR3 is CASSPSGAGGIEQFF. CDR3 in DNA: TGTGCCAGCAGTCCTAGCGGGGCGGGAGGCATCGAGCAGTTCTTC.

This clonotype showed up just a few times. V usage is TRBV4-1 and J usage is TRBJ2-3, with 12 bases lining up with TRBD2. CDR1 and CDR2 (germline): MGHRA, YSYEKL. The CDR3 runs to 19 residues. The V and J ends lost 4 bases and 2 bases, in that order; junction bases with no gene match: 13. CDR3 in amino acids: CASSLKYRLAGVLTDTQYF. The CDR3 DNA is TGCGCCAGCAGCCTAAAATACAGACTAGCGGGAGTGCTCACAGATACGCAGTATTTT.